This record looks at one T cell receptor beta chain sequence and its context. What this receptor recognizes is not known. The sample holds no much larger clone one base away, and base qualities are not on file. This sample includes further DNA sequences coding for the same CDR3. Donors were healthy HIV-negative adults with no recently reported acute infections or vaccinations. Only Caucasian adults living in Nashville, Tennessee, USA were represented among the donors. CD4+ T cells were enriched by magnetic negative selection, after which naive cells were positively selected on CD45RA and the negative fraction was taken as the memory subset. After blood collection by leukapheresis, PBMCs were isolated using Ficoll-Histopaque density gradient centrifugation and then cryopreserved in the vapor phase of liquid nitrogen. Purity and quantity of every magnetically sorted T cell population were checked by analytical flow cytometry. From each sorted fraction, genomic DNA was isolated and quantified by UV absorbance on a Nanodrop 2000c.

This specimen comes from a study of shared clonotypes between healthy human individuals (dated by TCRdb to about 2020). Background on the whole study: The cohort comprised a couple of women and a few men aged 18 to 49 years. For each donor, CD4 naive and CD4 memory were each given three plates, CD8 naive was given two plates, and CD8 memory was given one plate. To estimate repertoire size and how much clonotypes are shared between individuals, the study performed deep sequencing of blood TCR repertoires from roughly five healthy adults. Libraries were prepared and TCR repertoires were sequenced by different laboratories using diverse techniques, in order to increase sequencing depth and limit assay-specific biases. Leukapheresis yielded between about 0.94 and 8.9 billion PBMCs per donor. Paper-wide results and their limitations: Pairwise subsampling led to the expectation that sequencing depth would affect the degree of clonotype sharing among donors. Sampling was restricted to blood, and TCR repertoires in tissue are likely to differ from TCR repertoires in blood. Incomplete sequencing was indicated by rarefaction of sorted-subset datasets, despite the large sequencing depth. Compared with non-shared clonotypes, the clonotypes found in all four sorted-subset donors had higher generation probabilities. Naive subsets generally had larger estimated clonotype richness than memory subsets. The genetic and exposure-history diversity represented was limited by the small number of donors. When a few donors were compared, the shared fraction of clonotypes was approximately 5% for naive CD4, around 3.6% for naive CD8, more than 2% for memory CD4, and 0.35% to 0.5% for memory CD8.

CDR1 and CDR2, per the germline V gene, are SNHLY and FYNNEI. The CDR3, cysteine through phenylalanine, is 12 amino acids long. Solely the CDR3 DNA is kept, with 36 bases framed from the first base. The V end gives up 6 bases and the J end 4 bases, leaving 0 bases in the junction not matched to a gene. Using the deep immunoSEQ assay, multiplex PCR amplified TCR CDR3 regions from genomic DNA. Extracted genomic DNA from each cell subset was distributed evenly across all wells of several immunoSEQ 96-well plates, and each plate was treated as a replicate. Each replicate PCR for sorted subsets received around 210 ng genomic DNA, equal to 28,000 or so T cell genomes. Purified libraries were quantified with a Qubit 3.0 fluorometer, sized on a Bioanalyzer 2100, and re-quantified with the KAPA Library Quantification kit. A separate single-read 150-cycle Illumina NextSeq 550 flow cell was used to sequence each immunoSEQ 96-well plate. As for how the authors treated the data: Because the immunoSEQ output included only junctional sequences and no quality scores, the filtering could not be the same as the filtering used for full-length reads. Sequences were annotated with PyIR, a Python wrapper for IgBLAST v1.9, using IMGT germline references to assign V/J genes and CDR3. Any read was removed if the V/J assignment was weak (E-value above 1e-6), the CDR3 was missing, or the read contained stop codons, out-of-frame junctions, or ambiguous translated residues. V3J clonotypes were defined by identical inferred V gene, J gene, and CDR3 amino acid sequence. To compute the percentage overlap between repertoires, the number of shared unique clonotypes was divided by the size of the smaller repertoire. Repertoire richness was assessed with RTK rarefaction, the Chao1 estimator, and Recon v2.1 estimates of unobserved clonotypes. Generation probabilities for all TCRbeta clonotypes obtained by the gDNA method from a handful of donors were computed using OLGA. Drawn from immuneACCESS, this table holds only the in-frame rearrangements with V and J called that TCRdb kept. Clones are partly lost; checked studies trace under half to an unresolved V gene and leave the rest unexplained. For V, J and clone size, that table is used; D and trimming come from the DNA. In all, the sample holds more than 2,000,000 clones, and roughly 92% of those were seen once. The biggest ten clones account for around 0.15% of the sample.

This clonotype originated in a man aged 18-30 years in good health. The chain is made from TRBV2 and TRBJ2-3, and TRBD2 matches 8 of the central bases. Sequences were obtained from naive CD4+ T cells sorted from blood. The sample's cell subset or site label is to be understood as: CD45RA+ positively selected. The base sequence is TGTGCCAGCAGAGCGGGAGCAGATACGCAGTATTTT. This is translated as CASRAGADTQYF. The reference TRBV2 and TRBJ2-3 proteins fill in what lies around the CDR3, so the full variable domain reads EPEVTQTPSHQVTQMGQEVILRCVPISNHLYFYWYRQILGQKVEFLVSFYNNEISEKSEIFDDQFSVERPDGSNFTLKIRSTKLEDSAMYFCASRAGADTQYFGPGTRLTVL.